Sequencing of this TCR beta chain was carried out in a study of blood T cell repertoires in COVID-19. Profiled with immunoSEQ multiplex PCR; TCRdb holds only in-frame clones, not every one. This table holds more than 250,000 clones, just over 85% found once. Trimming pared 8 bases from V and 1 base from J, leaving 11 bases between. Germline CDR1 and CDR2: WNHNN and SYGVQD (reference sequence). The CDR3 covers 13 residues. This TCR was recovered from a woman younger than 35 who had recovered from COVID-19. The V gene is TRBV10-1, the J gene TRBJ2-5; D ambiguous. Sequenced input: PBMCs or T cells enriched from blood (not recorded which). CDR3: CASSPGLQETQYF. CDR3 DNA sequence: TGCGCCAGCTCCCCGGGTCTCCAAGAGACCCAGTACTTC.